The 20 T cell receptor beta chains below come from one sample, sequenced in a study of cytomegalovirus exposure and HLA in healthy donors. Generated by immunoSEQ multiplex PCR, the TCRdb table keeps only in-frame clones and is missing some. The sample shows some 140,000 clones, roughly nine tenths of them seen only once. What was sequenced was PBMCs. These receptors were collected from a young woman in good health and CMV-seropositive.

The V call is TRBV5-6, the J call TRBJ2-7; the D is unclear. Per the germline V gene, CDR1 is SGHDT and CDR2 is YYEEEE. This CDR3 has 11 residues. V was cut by 2 bases and J by 5 bases, with 5 bases left in between. The CDR3 bases are TGTGCCAGCAGCTTTACAGACGAGCAGTACTTC. It yields the protein CASSFTDEQYF. Full variable domain (missing parts from reference TRBV5-6 and TRBJ2-7): DAGVTQSPTHLIKTRGQQVTLRCSPKSGHDTVSWYQQALGQGPQFIFQYYEEEERQRGNFPDRFSGHQFPNYSSELNVNALLLGDSALYLCASSFTDEQYFGPGTRLTVT.

This clone appeared once. CDR3 loop: CASSLQGGLGYGYTF. The CDR3 nucleotides read TGTGCCAGCTCACTACAAGGGGGCTTGGGCTATGGCTACACCTTC. The chain employs TRBV18 and TRBJ1-2; TRBD1 aligns across 7 bases. CDR1 is KGHSH, CDR2 LQKENI, per germline. CDR3 size: 15 residues. V was pared by 4 bases and J by 4 bases, with 9 bases of the junction left unmatched.

This clone was seen just once. The V gene is TRBV7-9, the J gene TRBJ1-4; 8 bases fit TRBD1. This CDR3 spans 15 amino acids. Germline V gene data show CDR1 as SEHNR and CDR2 as FQNEAQ (reference sequence). V shed 8 bases, J shed 4 bases, and the junction held 9 bases outside the gene matches. CDR3 nucleotide sequence: TGTGCCAGCGCCCGGACAGGGAGCCTTAATGAAAAACTGTTTTTT. Its protein product is CASARTGSLNEKLFF. Full variable domain (rest looked up from reference TRBV7-9 and TRBJ1-4): DTGVSQNPRHKITKRGQNVTFRCDPISEHNRLYWYRQTLGQGPEFLTYFQNEAQLEKSRLLSDRFSAERPKGSFSTLEIQRTEQGDSAMYLCASARTGSLNEKLFFGSGTQLSVL.

Relative to its sample, this clone is medium-sized. This chain links TRBV4-1 with TRBJ2-2, with 9 bases matching TRBD1. The CDR3 extends over 16 amino acids. The junction had 10 bases not matched to a gene; V was cut back by 5 bases and J by 6 bases. CDR1 MGHRA and CDR2 YSYEKL come from the germline V gene. CDR3 DNA: TGCGCCAGCAGCACCCGGACAGGGGCGCCGGCCGGGGAGCTGTTTTTT. Protein sequence: CASSTRTGAPAGELFF.

V and J are TRBV6-6 and TRBJ1-5; 8 nucleotides line up with TRBD1. The V gene's germline CDR1 is MNHNY and CDR2 SVGAGI (reference sequence). With V trimmed by 2 bases and J by 7 bases, 7 bases remained unmatched. This CDR3 spans 15 amino acids. CDR3: CASSYKDRALQPQHF. CDR3 sequence (DNA): TGTGCCAGCAGTTACAAGGACAGGGCGTTACAGCCCCAGCATTTT.

V usage is TRBV6-5 and J usage is TRBJ1-1, with 9 positions matching TRBD1. Germline V CDR1 and CDR2: MNHEY, SVGAGI. After removal of 2 bases from V and 4 bases from J, the junction contained 5 bases not matched to a gene. The CDR3 runs to 15 residues. This CDR3 reads CASSYVVTGGTEAFF. As DNA, the CDR3 is TGTGCCAGCAGTTACGTGGTGACAGGGGGCACTGAAGCTTTCTTT.

This chain connects TRBV19 to TRBJ1-6; no definite D call. Trimming removed 6 bases from V and 0 bases from J, with 6 bases in between. From germline, CDR1 is LNHDA and CDR2 SQIVND (reference sequence). The CDR3 is made up of 14 amino acids. The CDR3 protein is CASRPSSYNSPLHF. The CDR3 coding sequence is TGTGCCAGTAGGCCGAGCTCCTATAATTCACCCCTCCACTTT.

As DNA, the CDR3 is TGTGCCAGCAGTGAAGCGCTTACAGCTAACTATGGCTACACCTTC. It is translated as CASSEALTANYGYTF. The chain employs TRBV2 and TRBJ1-2; no firm D call. Germline lookup yields CDR1 SNHLY and CDR2 FYNNEI. This CDR3 comprises 15 residues. V was shortened by 0 bases and J by 0 bases, with 8 bases between the two germline ends.

This clone was observed a handful of times. The chain combines TRBV6-1 with TRBJ1-5; 7 bases map to TRBD1. V dropped 2 bases and J dropped 4; count of bases not matched to a gene: 2. This CDR3 is built from 14 residues. CDR1 is MNHNS, CDR2 SASEGT, per germline. CDR3 sequence reads: CASSEIQGNQPQHF. As DNA, the CDR3 is TGTGCCAGCAGTGAAATACAGGGGAATCAGCCCCAGCATTTT.

V gene TRBV12-5 combines with J gene TRBJ1-1, with D maybe TRBD1 (5 bases). V was trimmed by 0 bases and J by 1 base, leaving 9 bases between them. The CDR3 length is 15 residues. In germline, CDR1 is LGHNT, CDR2 FRNRAP. CDR3 sequence reads: CASGLVLRGNTEAFF. CDR3 nucleotides: TGTGCTAGTGGTTTGGTACTTAGGGGGAACACTGAAGCTTTCTTT.

This chain joins TRBV5-1 and TRBJ2-2; D possibly corresponds to TRBD2 (6 bases). CDR1 SGHRS and CDR2 YFSETQ come from the germline V gene. CDR3 length: 15 amino acids. V lost 0 bases and J lost 5, with 11 bases in between. The CDR3 protein is CASSLEGGPTGELFF. In DNA, the CDR3 is TGCGCCAGCAGCTTGGAGGGAGGACCGACCGGGGAGCTGTTTTTT.

The chain uses TRBV7-2 and TRBJ2-7; a weak D match, TRBD2 (5 bases). The CDR3 sequence is 14 residues long. The V and J ends lost 5 bases and 2 bases respectively, with 13 bases between them. Germline loops: CDR1 SGHTA, CDR2 FQGNSA. The CDR3 sequence is CASSGREQTYEQYF. In nucleotides, the CDR3 is TGTGCCAGCAGCGGAAGGGAGCAGACCTACGAGCAGTACTTC.

The chain recombines TRBV27 with TRBJ1-5, with 7 bases matching TRBD1. Trimming took 6 bases from V and 3 from J; bases not matched to a gene: 5. The CDR3 loop spans 14 amino acids. CDR1 is MNHEY, CDR2 SMNVEV, per germline (reference sequence). The CDR3 region is CASSAGQDNQPQHF. The CDR3 coding sequence is TGTGCCAGCAGCGCCGGACAGGACAATCAGCCCCAGCATTTT.

This clone was recorded only once. The chain recombines TRBV30 with TRBJ2-7, with a weak D call TRBD2 (5 bases). Germline V gene sequence: CDR1 GTSNPN, CDR2 SVGIG (reference sequence). With 1 base removed from V and 3 bases from J, the gap between germline ends came to 10 bases. The CDR3 is 13 residues long. CDR3 amino acids: CAWSARRGYEQYF. For the CDR3, the DNA is TGTGCCTGGAGTGCCAGACGGGGCTACGAGCAGTACTTC.

V is TRBV7-9 and J is TRBJ2-1; 8 bases align to TRBD1. CDR3 length: 15 residues. Unmatched junction bases numbered 8, after V lost 3 bases and J lost 7 bases. Germline CDR1 and CDR2: SEHNR and FQNEAQ (reference sequence). The CDR3 reads CASSFSGTGGNEQFF. The CDR3 DNA follows: TGTGCCAGCAGCTTCTCCGGGACAGGCGGAAATGAGCAGTTCTTC.

The gene calls are TRBV7-9 and TRBJ2-7; D perhaps matches TRBD1 (5 bases). The germline gives CDR1 SEHNR, CDR2 FQNEAQ (reference sequence). The CDR3 is made up of 14 amino acids. Trimming pared 2 bases from V and 3 bases from J, leaving 11 bases between. In DNA, the CDR3 is TGTGCCAGCAGCTTATCAGGGATATACTACGAGCAGTACTTC. Translated: CASSLSGIYYEQYF. Using reference TRBV7-9 and TRBJ2-7 for the parts outside the CDR3, the full variable domain is DTGVSQNPRHKITKRGQNVTFRCDPISEHNRLYWYRQTLGQGPEFLTYFQNEAQLEKSRLLSDRFSAERPKGSFSTLEIQRTEQGDSAMYLCASSLSGIYYEQYFGPGTRLTVT.

The V and J genes are TRBV21-1 and TRBJ2-7; TRBD1 is the table's D call, not checked against the DNA. TRBV21-1 is listed as a pseudogene. The length of the CDR3 is 15 residues. Here the CDR3 DNA reads TGTGCCAGCAGCAAAGTACCCAGGGGGAGTTACGAGCAGTACTTC. Residues: CASSKVPRGSYEQYF.

The J gene is TRBJ1-1, the V gene TRBV10-3, with 12 bases identical to TRBD1. This CDR3 comprises 13 residues. Losses at the gene ends were 5 bases for V and 8 bases for J; bases not matched to a gene: 3. Germline values: CDR1 ENHRY, CDR2 SYGVKD. For the CDR3, the DNA is TGTGCCATCAGTCCCGGGACAGGGGGCGAAGCTTTCTTT. Its protein is CAISPGTGGEAFF.

The gene calls are TRBV6-5 and TRBJ1-6; TRBD1 matches 7 bases. Germline assignment: CDR1 MNHEY and CDR2 SVGAGI. With 6 bases clipped from V and 4 bases from J, the junction kept 6 bases outside the gene matches. CDR3 length equals 15 residues. The CDR3 region has the DNA TGTGCCAGCAGGGACAGGCCGCCTTATAATTCACCCCTCCACTTT. This translates into CASRDRPPYNSPLHF.

The V and J genes are TRBV6-1 and TRBJ1-5, with no clear D. V shed 6 bases and J shed 7 bases, with 16 bases lying between them. The CDR3 sequence is 14 residues long. Per germline, CDR1 MNHNS and CDR2 SASEGT. In nucleotides, the CDR3 is TGTGCCAGCAGAAAACTCCAAACTCGCCAGCCCCAGCATTTT. It yields the protein CASRKLQTRQPQHF.